The 17 T cell receptor beta chains listed next were all sequenced from one sample in a study of T cells in narcolepsy. TCRdb keeps only in-frame clones here, not all; method: immunoSEQ multiplex PCR. In the table there are about 17,000 clones, around 70% of which are singletons. The sample was CD45RA- memory CD8+ T cells from PBMCs. The receptors shown here come from a human donor with narcolepsy.

The rearrangement joins TRBV5-6 to TRBJ2-1, with D perhaps assigned TRBD1 or TRBD2 (6 bases each). Germline V gene sequence: CDR1 SGHDT, CDR2 YYEEEE. The V gene lost 3 bases and the J gene lost 6 bases, with 22 bases spanning the gap. The CDR3 loop spans 17 amino acids. DNA of the CDR3: TGTGCCAGCAGCTATCTGAAGGGGGGATGGAATGGCAATGAGCAGTTCTTC. It translates to CASSYLKGGWNGNEQFF.

This rearrangement joins TRBV29-1 to TRBJ2-7; 14 bases are a match to TRBD2. CDR3 length: 16 residues. V lost 3 bases, J lost 2 bases, and 6 bases stayed unmatched. In germline, CDR1 is SQVTM, CDR2 ANQGSEA. The DNA of the CDR3 is TGCAGCGTTGACGGACTAGCGGGAGGCCCACCCTACGAGCAGTACTTC. It yields the protein CSVDGLAGGPPYEQYF.

This clone was found once. The rearrangement links TRBV5-6 to TRBJ2-3; unclear D gene. The CDR3 has 14 residues. Trimming stripped 4 bases from V and 6 bases from J, with 15 bases between. The V gene's germline CDR1 is SGHDT and CDR2 YYEEEE. The CDR3 is CASSTLLGKDTQYF. The DNA of the CDR3 is TGTGCCAGCAGCACCCTCCTAGGAAAGGATACGCAGTATTTT.

CDR3 residues: CASSLAGQLGGEQYF. CDR3 in DNA: TGTGCCAGCAGCTTGGCCGGGCAGCTAGGGGGGGAGCAGTACTTC. The chain recombines TRBV5-4 with TRBJ2-7, with D perhaps being TRBD1 or TRBD2 (6 bases each). The CDR3 is 15 residues long. Germline values: CDR1 SGHNT, CDR2 YYREEE (reference sequence). Trimming stripped 0 bases from V and 7 bases from J, with 17 bases between.

The chain is built from TRBV10-3 and TRBJ2-3; 9 positions agree with TRBD2. Per the germline V gene, CDR1 is ENHRY and CDR2 is SYGVKD. Germline trimming cut 4 bases from V and 4 bases from J; bases unmatched to any gene: 15. This CDR3 contains 18 residues. CDR3 loop: CAISGGPASGASPDTQYF. CDR3 coding DNA: TGTGCCATCAGTGGCGGGCCCGCTAGCGGGGCATCACCAGATACGCAGTATTTT.

This clone was seen once. This chain connects TRBV13 to TRBJ2-7; D gene unclear. Germline V gene lookup returns CDR1 PRHDT and CDR2 FYEKMQ (reference sequence). CDR3 length: 12 residues. V dropped 5 bases and J dropped 7 bases, with 12 bases sitting between them. CDR3 residues: CASSTKVTEQYF. As DNA, the CDR3 is TGTGCCAGCAGCACCAAGGTAACAGAGCAGTACTTC.

The chain is built from TRBV30 and TRBJ1-2; D gene unclear. The CDR3 spans 14 residues. Germline CDR1 GTSNPN, CDR2 SVGIG (reference sequence). The V gene lost 0 bases and the J gene lost 3 bases, with 11 bases spanning the gap. The CDR3 DNA is TGTGCCTGGAGTGTTGGAGGACCCGACTATGGCTACACCTTC. It is translated as CAWSVGGPDYGYTF.

J is TRBJ2-5 and V is TRBV13, with 9 bases matching TRBD2. CDR1 and CDR2 from the germline V gene are PRHDT and FYEKMQ (reference sequence). The trim removed 3 bases at V and 5 bases at J, leaving 7 bases unmatched. The length of the CDR3 is 15 residues. CDR3 loop: CASSFSGSGDETQYF. CDR3 sequence (DNA): TGTGCCAGCAGCTTTAGCGGGAGCGGGGATGAGACCCAGTACTTC.

The chain recombines TRBV27 with TRBJ2-2; 12 nucleotides match TRBD2. The CDR3 has 18 residues. CDR1 MNHEY and CDR2 SMNVEV come from the germline V gene (reference sequence). V dropped 5 bases and J dropped 2; count of bases not matched to a gene: 9. The CDR3 nucleotides are TGTGCCAGCAGTCCTAGCGGGGGGGCCTCGTTTAACACCGGGGAGCTGTTTTTT. Translating it yields CASSPSGGASFNTGELFF.

The chain is built from TRBV4-3 and TRBJ2-7; tentatively, D is TRBD1 (6 bases). The CDR3 loop spans 15 amino acids. CDR1 and CDR2 (germline): LGHNA, YSLEER. V was trimmed by 0 bases and J by 5 bases, leaving 14 bases between them. The DNA of the CDR3 is TGCGCCAGCAGCCAAGAAGTCTCCTCAGGGGACGAGCAGTACTTC. Translating it yields CASSQEVSSGDEQYF.

V and J are TRBV27 and TRBJ2-3; no definite D call. CDR1 is MNHEY, CDR2 SMNVEV, per germline (reference sequence). With 0 bases removed from V and 0 bases from J, the gap between germline ends came to 16 bases. CDR3 length equals 18 residues. The CDR3 sequence: CASSLSVFIGPSTDTQYF. For the CDR3, the DNA is TGTGCCAGCAGTTTATCGGTGTTTATAGGCCCAAGCACAGATACGCAGTATTTT.

V gene TRBV7-9 combines with J gene TRBJ1-4, with 11 bases lining up with TRBD1. The CDR3 extends over 16 amino acids. The V gene end was trimmed by 5 bases and the J gene end by 7 bases; junction bases not matched to a gene: 9. Germline V gives CDR1 SEHNR, CDR2 FQNEAQ (reference sequence). The CDR3 sequence is CASSPHPGTGGEKLFF. In DNA, the CDR3 is TGTGCCAGCAGCCCGCACCCCGGGACAGGGGGTGAAAAACTGTTTTTT. Full variable domain (missing parts from reference TRBV7-9 and TRBJ1-4): DTGVSQNPRHKITKRGQNVTFRCDPISEHNRLYWYRQTLGQGPEFLTYFQNEAQLEKSRLLSDRFSAERPKGSFSTLEIQRTEQGDSAMYLCASSPHPGTGGEKLFFGSGTQLSVL.

This clone appeared a single time. The CDR3 reads CASSQALGASTSYEQYF. Here the CDR3 DNA reads TGTGCCAGCAGCCAAGCCCTGGGCGCTTCGACCTCCTACGAGCAGTACTTC. V usage is TRBV14 and J usage is TRBJ2-7; D uncertain. The CDR3 extends over 17 amino acids. V lost 1 base and J lost 0, with 16 bases in between. The germline V gene has CDR1 SGHDN and CDR2 FVKESK.

The rearrangement uses TRBV7-6 and TRBJ1-1, with D perhaps matching TRBD1 (5 bases). CDR3 length: 13 residues. V dropped 5 bases and J dropped 6 bases, with 13 bases sitting between them. Germline CDR1 reads SGHVS; CDR2 reads FNYEAQ. CDR3 region: CASSLSGGAEAFF. CDR3 nucleotides: TGTGCCAGCAGCCTTAGCGGGGGGGCTGAAGCTTTCTTT.

This clone was seen more than once but under ten times. V and J are TRBV2 and TRBJ2-2; D remains ambiguous. The CDR3 is made up of 13 amino acids. Trimming took off 2 bases at V and 0 bases at J, with 1 base between the two ends. Germline-derived CDR1 and CDR2 are SNHLY and FYNNEI. The CDR3 protein is CASSEPNTGELFF. The CDR3 DNA reads TGTGCCAGCAGTGAACCGAACACCGGGGAGCTGTTTTTT.

The chain uses TRBV11-1 and TRBJ2-3; a weak D match, TRBD2 (5 bases). Germline-derived CDR1 and CDR2 are SGHAT and FQDESV (reference sequence). The CDR3 loop spans 15 amino acids. V was shortened by 3 bases and J by 4 bases, with 14 bases between the two germline ends. CDR3 nucleotides: TGTGCCAGCAGCTTCGGCGCGGGTCAGGCAGATACGCAGTATTTT. As protein: CASSFGAGQADTQYF.

This chain connects TRBV10-3 to TRBJ2-2; D is ambiguous. Germline loops: CDR1 ENHRY, CDR2 SYGVKD. The CDR3 runs to 15 residues. Between the trimmed V and J ends, which lost 4 bases and 3 bases, there was a span of 12 bases. CDR3 region: CAISGDGPDTGELFF. DNA of the CDR3: TGTGCCATCAGTGGAGACGGGCCAGACACCGGGGAGCTGTTTTTT.